This is a list of T cell receptor beta chains from one sample in a study of lymphopenia after photon versus proton radiotherapy. Clones were read by immunoSEQ multiplex PCR, and TCRdb kept only the in-frame ones, dropping some. The sample includes about 42,000 clones, approximately 83% of them seen just once. The specimen was peripheral blood, collected from a patient treated with proton-based radiotherapy. These receptors all stem from a woman between 65 and 79 years old with pancreatic cancer. The CDR3 runs from the conserved cysteine through the conserved F or W. Each record gives: clone size, D gene, V gene, J gene, CDR3 protein, CDR3 DNA. The D gene is left open where the match is weak. Not all rows give a size; the values are once, few, many and, for expanded clones, a class.

>.|.|TRBV7-2|TRBJ2-1
CASSLGNNEQFF
TGTGCCAGCAGCTTAGGAAACAATGAGCAGTTCTTC
>.|.|TRBV27|TRBJ2-2
CASSLMPGKNTGELFF
TGTGCCAGCAGTTTAATGCCGGGAAAGAACACCGGGGAGCTGTTTTTT
>once|.|TRBV7-2|TRBJ2-7
CASSLGGGLGTYEQYF
TGTGCCAGCAGCTTAGGGGGGGGCCTAGGGACCTACGAGCAGTACTTC
>.|.|TRBV19|TRBJ2-7
CASSSGTAYEQYF
TGTGCCAGTAGTAGCGGGACCGCCTACGAGCAGTACTTC
>.|TRBD2|TRBV19|TRBJ2-1
CASTGTSGRALLNNEQFF
TGTGCCAGCACCGGGACTAGCGGGAGGGCCTTACTTAACAATGAGCAGTTCTTC
>.|.|TRBV5-6|TRBJ2-7
CTGASSYEQYF
TGTACCGGGGCCAGCTCCTACGAGCAGTACTTC
>.|.|TRBV4-2|TRBJ1-3
CASSLESGTSGNTIYF
TGTGCCAGCAGCCTGGAGTCGGGAACCTCTGGAAACACCATATATTTT
>.|.|TRBV28|TRBJ1-5
CASSLIGSQPQHF
TGTGCCAGCAGTTTAATCGGGAGTCAGCCCCAGCATTTT
>.|TRBD2|TRBV19|TRBJ2-3
CASSMLAGGADTQYF
TGTGCCAGTAGTATGTTGGCGGGAGGCGCAGATACGCAGTATTTT
>.|TRBD2|TRBV7-9|TRBJ2-1
CASSFSGTSGGNEQFF
TGTGCCAGCAGCTTCTCCGGGACTAGCGGAGGTAATGAGCAGTTCTTC
>.|TRBD1|TRBV28|TRBJ1-2
CASSKGGNYGYTF
TGTGCCAGCAGTAAAGGGGGCAACTATGGCTACACCTTC
>once|.|TRBV11-2|TRBJ2-5
CASSPSQETQYF
TGTGCCAGCAGCCCCTCACAAGAGACCCAGTACTTC
>.|.|TRBV28|TRBJ2-7
CASSRRRGRKHEQYF
TGTGCCAGCAGTCGACGTCGGGGTAGGAAACACGAGCAGTACTTC
>.|.|TRBV20-1|TRBJ2-3
CSAIHPDTQYF
TGCAGTGCTATTCACCCAGATACGCAGTATTTT
>.|.|TRBV7-9|TRBJ2-2
CASSLILTGELFF
TGTGCCAGCAGCTTAATCCTCACCGGGGAGCTGTTTTTT
>.|.|TRBV9|TRBJ2-7
CASSLVSDEQYF
TGTGCCAGCAGCTTAGTATCAGACGAGCAGTACTTC
>.|.|TRBV4-1|TRBJ2-1
CASSHHNEQFF
TGCGCCAGCAGCCACCACAATGAGCAGTTCTTC